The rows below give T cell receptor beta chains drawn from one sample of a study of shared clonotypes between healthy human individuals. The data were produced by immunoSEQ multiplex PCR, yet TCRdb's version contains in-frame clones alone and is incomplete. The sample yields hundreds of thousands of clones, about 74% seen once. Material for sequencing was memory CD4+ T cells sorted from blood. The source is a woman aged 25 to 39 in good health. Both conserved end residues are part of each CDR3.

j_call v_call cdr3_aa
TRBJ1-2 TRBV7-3 CASSLGTGYGYTF
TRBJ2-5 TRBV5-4 CASSLTGGEETQYF
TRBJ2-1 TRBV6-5 CASSYSTSGSGEQFF
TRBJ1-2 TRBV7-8 CASSRGAGYGYTF
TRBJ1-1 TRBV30 CAWSVDRQTEAFF
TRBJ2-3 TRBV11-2 CASSLPGRMGTDTQYF
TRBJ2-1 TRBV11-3 CASSLVAGFSNEQFF
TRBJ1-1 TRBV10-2 CASSEHPWGLDSTEAFF
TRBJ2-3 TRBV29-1 CSVSSGTDTQYF
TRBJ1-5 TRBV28 CASSLIPTVSNQPQHF
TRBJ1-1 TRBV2 CASRKGQMNTEAFF
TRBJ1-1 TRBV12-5 CASGPGLKNTEAFF
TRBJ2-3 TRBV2 CASTSGTGTDTQYF
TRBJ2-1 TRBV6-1 CASSEGTSGSNEQFF
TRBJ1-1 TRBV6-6 CATASLRENTEAFF
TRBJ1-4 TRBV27 CASKKQGAYEKLFF
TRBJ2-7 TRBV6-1 CASSGIRDHSYEQYF
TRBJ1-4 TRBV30 CAWARPGQGPNEKLFF
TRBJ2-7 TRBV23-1 CASSQAGQGGKDYEQYF
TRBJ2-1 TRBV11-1 CASSLAKGLAVDEQFF
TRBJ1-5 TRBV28 CASRPHRGGSNQPQHF
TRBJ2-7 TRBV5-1 CASSFVGVDYEQYF
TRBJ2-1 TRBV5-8 CASHGLGAYNEQFF
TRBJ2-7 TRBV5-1 CASSFLDGAQYF
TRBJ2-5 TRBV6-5 CASSSPDRGETQYF
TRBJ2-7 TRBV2 CASRPGTGRGEQYF
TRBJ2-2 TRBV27 CASSLSGTGGAGELFF
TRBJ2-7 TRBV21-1 CASSKVDRDNEQYF
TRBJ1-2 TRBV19 CASSLGTGRGGYTF
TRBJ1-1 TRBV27 CASSGPGQGYLNTEAFF
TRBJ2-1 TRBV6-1 CASSSRLDSNEQFF
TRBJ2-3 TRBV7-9 CASSNSLLAGDTDTQYF
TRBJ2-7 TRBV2 CASKVANSYEQYF
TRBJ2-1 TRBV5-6 CASSRGGSSYNEQFF
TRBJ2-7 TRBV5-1 CASSPAGASYEQYF
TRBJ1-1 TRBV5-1 CASSLTFGGFYTEAFF
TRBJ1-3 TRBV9 CASSVSGQSGNTIYF
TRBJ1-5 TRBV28 CASTGTVYPNQPQHF
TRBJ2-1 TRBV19 CASTRLAGVYEQFF
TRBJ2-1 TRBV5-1 CASSLAGPRGYNEQFF